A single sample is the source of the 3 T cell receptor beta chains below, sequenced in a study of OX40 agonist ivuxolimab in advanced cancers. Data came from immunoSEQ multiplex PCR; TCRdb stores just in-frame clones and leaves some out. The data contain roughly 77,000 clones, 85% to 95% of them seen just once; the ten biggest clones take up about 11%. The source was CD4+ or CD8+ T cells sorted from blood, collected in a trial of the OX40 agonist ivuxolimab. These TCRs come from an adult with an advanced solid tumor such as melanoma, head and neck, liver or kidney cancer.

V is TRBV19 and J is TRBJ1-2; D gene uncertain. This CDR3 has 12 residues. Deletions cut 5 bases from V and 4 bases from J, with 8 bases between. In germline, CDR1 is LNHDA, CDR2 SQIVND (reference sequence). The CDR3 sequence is CASSSGGYGYTF. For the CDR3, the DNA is TGTGCCAGTAGTTCGGGTGGCTATGGCTACACCTTC.

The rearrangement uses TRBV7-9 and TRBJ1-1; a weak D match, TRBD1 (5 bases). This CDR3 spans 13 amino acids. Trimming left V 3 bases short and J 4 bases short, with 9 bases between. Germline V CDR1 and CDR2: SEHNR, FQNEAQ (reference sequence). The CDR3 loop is CASSFQGLTEAFF. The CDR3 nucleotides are TGTGCCAGCAGCTTCCAGGGACTCACTGAAGCTTTCTTT.

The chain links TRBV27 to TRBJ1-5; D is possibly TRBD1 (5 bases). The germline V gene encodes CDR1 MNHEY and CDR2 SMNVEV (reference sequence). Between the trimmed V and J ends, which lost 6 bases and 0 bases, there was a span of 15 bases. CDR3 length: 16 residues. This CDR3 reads CASRGGGDFSNQPQHF. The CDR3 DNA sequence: TGTGCCAGCAGGGGGGGTGGGGATTTTAGCAATCAGCCCCAGCATTTT.